This TCR beta chain was sequenced during a study of shared clonotypes between healthy human individuals (TCRdb year 2020). Turning to the overall study: The cohort comprised two women and a few men aged 18 to 49 years. Per donor, three plates each were used for CD4 naive and CD4 memory, two for CD8 naive, and one for CD8 memory. Blood TCR repertoires of five healthy adults were deeply sequenced to estimate repertoire size and the extent of clonotype sharing between individuals. Libraries were prepared and TCR repertoires were sequenced by different laboratories using diverse techniques, in order to increase sequencing depth and limit assay-specific biases. Per donor, leukapheresis produced somewhere between about 0.9 and 9 billion PBMCs. Study-wide conclusions, independent of this receptor: Because the study included only a small number of donors, the genetic and exposure-history diversity represented was limited. Even with the large sequencing depth, rarefaction of the sorted-subset datasets indicated that sequencing was incomplete. Sampling was restricted to blood, and TCR repertoires in tissue are likely to differ from TCR repertoires in blood. Around 5.4% of naive CD4, roughly 3.5% of naive CD8, roughly 2.4% of memory CD4, and approximately 0.39% of memory CD8 clonotypes were shared across several donors. Compared with non-shared clonotypes, clonotypes shared by all four sorted-subset donors had higher generation probabilities. Pairwise subsampling indicated that sequencing depth was expected to affect the degree of clonotype sharing among donors. Naive subsets generally had larger estimated clonotype richness than memory subsets.

The germline V gene (reference sequence) gives CDR1 as PRHDT and CDR2 as FYEKMQ. V lost 5 bases and J lost 3 bases, and the count of bases not matched to a germline gene is 9. Taken from cysteine to phenylalanine, the CDR3 has 16 residues. Here the CDR3 DNA is all that survives: 48 bases in frame from base 1. Points on this clone: Its recognized antigen is unknown. No qualities accompany the bases; no much larger clone lies one base away.

CD8 naive samples were obtained by positive selection for CCR7 among CD45RO-negative cells, yielding a CD45RA+CCR7+ population from which TemRA cells were excluded. Donors were healthy HIV-negative adults with no recently reported acute infections or vaccinations. Every donor was a Caucasian adult living in Nashville, Tennessee, USA. After blood collection by leukapheresis, PBMCs were isolated using Ficoll-Histopaque density gradient centrifugation and then cryopreserved in the vapor phase of liquid nitrogen. Analytical flow cytometry was used to check the purity and quantity of each magnetically sorted T cell population. Genomic DNA was isolated from each sorted fraction and quantified by UV absorbance on a Nanodrop 2000c. TCR CDR3 regions were amplified from genomic DNA by multiplex PCR using the deep immunoSEQ assay. Genomic DNA extracted from each cell subset was distributed evenly over all wells of several immunoSEQ 96-well plates, and each plate served as one replicate. For sorted subsets, approximately 200 ng of genomic DNA, equivalent to around 31,000 T cell genomes, went into each replicate PCR. Purified libraries were measured with a Qubit 3.0 fluorometer, size-checked on a Bioanalyzer 2100, and measured again with the KAPA Library Quantification kit. Each immunoSEQ 96-well plate was sequenced on its own single-read 150-cycle Illumina NextSeq 550 flow cell. Per the authors' processing: Because the immunoSEQ output held only junctional sequences and lacked quality scores, the filtering could not match the filtering applied to full-length reads. Sequences were annotated with PyIR, a Python wrapper for IgBLAST v1.9, using IMGT germline references to assign V/J genes and CDR3. Reads were removed for weak V/J assignments (E-value above 1e-6), missing CDR3, stop codons, out-of-frame junctions, or ambiguous translated residues. V3J clonotypes were defined as sequences sharing an identical inferred V gene, J gene, and CDR3 amino acid sequence. Percentage overlap between repertoires was computed as shared unique clonotypes divided by the size of the smaller repertoire. RTK rarefaction, the Chao1 estimator, and Recon v2.1 estimates of unobserved clonotypes were used to assess repertoire richness. OLGA was used to compute generation probabilities for all TCRbeta clonotypes that the gDNA method yielded from a handful of donors. TCRdb mirrors the immuneACCESS table, restricted to in-frame sequences. Some clones are absent from its copies; in checked studies, under half trace to an unresolved V gene, and the reason for the others is unknown. V and J calls and clone size are copied from that table; D and trimming were computed from the DNA. In this sample the table shows about 2 million clones, about 95% of which occur a single time. About 1.1% of the sample is held by the ten biggest clonotypes.

This sequence was found in a man between 18 and 35 years old in good health. Specimen: naive CD8+ T cells sorted from blood. Explained via the paper, the cell subset or site label denotes: CD45RA+CCR7+. Recombination joined TRBV13 with TRBJ2-2, with 7 bases matching TRBD1. The CDR3 corresponds to CASSATGTAYTGELFF. The DNA reads as follows: TGTGCCAGCAGCGCGACCGGGACAGCTTACACCGGGGAGCTGTTTTTT. Where the CDR3 stops, the reference TRBV13 and TRBJ2-2 genes take over; the full variable domain is AAGVIQSPRHLIKEKRETATLKCYPIPRHDTVYWYQQGPGQDPQFLISFYEKMQSDKGSIPDRFSAQQFSDYHSELNMSSLELGDSALYFCASSATGTAYTGELFFGEGSRLTVL.